What follows are 4 T cell receptor beta chains derived from one specimen sequenced in a study of cytomegalovirus exposure and HLA in healthy donors. Using immunoSEQ multiplex PCR, the repertoire was profiled, and TCRdb retains in-frame clones only, with some absent. The table records some 67,000 clones, 94% of them present only once. The sample was PBMCs. These receptors originate from a woman under 30 in good health and CMV-seronegative.

The chain uses TRBV4-3 and TRBJ2-2, with a tentative D call TRBD2 (6 bases). The CDR3 is made up of 15 amino acids. Germline V lookup: CDR1 LGHNA, CDR2 YSLEER. Trimming cost V 0 bases and J 6 bases, with 11 bases left between them. This CDR3 is CASSQDRGGAGELFF. CDR3 nucleotide sequence: TGCGCCAGCAGCCAAGATAGGGGCGGGGCCGGGGAGCTGTTTTTT.

V and J are TRBV7-2 and TRBJ2-2; D unclear. V lost 1 base to trimming and J lost 3 bases, with 6 bases between them. This CDR3 has 14 residues. Germline assignment: CDR1 SGHTA and CDR2 FQGNSA. The CDR3 here is CASSLVSDTGELFF. The CDR3 DNA sequence: TGTGCCAGCAGCTTAGTATCCGACACCGGGGAGCTGTTTTTT.

The gene calls are TRBV9 and TRBJ2-3; 11 bases match TRBD2. The CDR3 is 16 residues long. CDR1 is SGDLS, CDR2 YYNGEE, per germline. Trimming cost V 4 bases and J 4 bases; bases outside gene matches: 8. DNA for the CDR3: TGTGCCAGCAGCTCGATAGCGGGAGGGGTGCCAGATACGCAGTATTTT. This sequence encodes CASSSIAGGVPDTQYF.

The chain recombines TRBV28 with TRBJ1-1, with 10 positions matching TRBD1. Germline V gives CDR1 MDHEN, CDR2 SYDVKM. Trimming at V came to 5 bases and at J to 0 bases, leaving 3 bases not matched to a gene. The CDR3 spans 15 residues. CDR3 sequence (DNA): TGTGCCAGCAGTCTGACAGGGGGCTTGAACACTGAAGCTTTCTTT. Its protein product is CASSLTGGLNTEAFF.